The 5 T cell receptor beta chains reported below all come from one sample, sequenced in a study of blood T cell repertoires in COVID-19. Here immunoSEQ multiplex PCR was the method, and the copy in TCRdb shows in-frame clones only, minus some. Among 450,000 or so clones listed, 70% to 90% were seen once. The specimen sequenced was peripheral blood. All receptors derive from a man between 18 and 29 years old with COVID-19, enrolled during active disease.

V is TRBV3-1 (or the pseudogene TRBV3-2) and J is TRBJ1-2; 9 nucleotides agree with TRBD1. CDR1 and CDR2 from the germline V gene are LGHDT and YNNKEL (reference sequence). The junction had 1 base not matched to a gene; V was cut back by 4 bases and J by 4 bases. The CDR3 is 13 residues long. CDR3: CASSPTGGYGYTF. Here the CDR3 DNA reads TGTGCCAGCAGCCCGACAGGGGGCTATGGCTACACCTTC.

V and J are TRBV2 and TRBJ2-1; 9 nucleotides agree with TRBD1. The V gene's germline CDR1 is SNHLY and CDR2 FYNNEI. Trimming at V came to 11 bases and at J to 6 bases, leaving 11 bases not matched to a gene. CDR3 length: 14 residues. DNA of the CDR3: TGTGCCGGCCTATGGGACAGGGTGTCCAATGAGCAGTTCTTC. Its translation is CAGLWDRVSNEQFF. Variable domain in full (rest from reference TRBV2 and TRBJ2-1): EPEVTQTPSHQVTQMGQEVILRCVPISNHLYFYWYRQILGQKVEFLVSFYNNEISEKSEIFDDQFSVERPDGSNFTLKIRSTKLEDSAMYFCAGLWDRVSNEQFFGPGTRLTVL.

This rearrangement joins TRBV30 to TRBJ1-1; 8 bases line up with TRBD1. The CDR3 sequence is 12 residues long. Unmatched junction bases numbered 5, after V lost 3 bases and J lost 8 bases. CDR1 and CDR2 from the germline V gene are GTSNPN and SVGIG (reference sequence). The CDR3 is CAWRGQDDEAFF. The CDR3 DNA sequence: TGTGCCTGGAGGGGACAGGACGACGAAGCTTTCTTT.

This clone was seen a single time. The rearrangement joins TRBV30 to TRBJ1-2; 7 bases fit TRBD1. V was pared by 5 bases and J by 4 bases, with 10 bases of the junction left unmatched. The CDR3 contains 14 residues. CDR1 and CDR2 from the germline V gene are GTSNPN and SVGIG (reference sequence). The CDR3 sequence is CAWARDSRFYGYTF. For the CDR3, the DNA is TGTGCCTGGGCTCGGGACAGCCGGTTCTATGGCTACACCTTC.

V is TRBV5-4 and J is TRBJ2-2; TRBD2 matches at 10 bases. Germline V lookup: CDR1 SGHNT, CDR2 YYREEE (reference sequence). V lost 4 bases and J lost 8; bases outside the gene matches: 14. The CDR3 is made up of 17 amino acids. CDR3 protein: CASSATLTSGVAGELFF. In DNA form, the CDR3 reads TGTGCCAGCAGCGCCACTCTAACTAGCGGGGTAGCGGGGGAGCTGTTTTTT.